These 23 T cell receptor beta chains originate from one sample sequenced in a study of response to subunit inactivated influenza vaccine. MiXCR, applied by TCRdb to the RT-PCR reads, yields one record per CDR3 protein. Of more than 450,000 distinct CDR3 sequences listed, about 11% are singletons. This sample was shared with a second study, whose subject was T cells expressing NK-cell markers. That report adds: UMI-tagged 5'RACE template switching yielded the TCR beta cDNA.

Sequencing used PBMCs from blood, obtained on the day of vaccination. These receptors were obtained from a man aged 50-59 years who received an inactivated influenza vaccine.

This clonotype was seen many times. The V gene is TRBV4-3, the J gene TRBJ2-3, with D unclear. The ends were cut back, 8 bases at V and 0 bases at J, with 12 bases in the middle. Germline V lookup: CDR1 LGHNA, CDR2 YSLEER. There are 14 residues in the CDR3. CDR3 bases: TGCGCCAGCGCCAGACAACCTAGCACAGATACGCAGTATTTT. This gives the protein CASARQPSTDTQYF.

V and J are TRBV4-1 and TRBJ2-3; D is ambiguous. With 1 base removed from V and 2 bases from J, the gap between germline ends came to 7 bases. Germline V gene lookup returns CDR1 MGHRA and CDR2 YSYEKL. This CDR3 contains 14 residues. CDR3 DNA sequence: TGCGCCAGCAGCCAAGTTCTAGTCACAGATACGCAGTATTTT. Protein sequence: CASSQVLVTDTQYF.

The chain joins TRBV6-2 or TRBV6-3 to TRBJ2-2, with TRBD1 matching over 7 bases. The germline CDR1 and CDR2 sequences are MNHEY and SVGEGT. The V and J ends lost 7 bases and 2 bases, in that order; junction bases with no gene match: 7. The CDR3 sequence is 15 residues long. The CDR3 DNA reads TGTGCCAGCAACCAGGACAGGCCAAACACCGGGGAGCTGTTTTTT. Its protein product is CASNQDRPNTGELFF.

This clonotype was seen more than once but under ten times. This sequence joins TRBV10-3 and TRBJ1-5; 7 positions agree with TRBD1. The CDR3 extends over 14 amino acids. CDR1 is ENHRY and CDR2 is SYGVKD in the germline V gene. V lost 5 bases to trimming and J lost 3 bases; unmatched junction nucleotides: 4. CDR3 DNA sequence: TGTGCCATCAGTCTGACAGGGAACAATCAGCCCCAGCATTTT. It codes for CAISLTGNNQPQHF.

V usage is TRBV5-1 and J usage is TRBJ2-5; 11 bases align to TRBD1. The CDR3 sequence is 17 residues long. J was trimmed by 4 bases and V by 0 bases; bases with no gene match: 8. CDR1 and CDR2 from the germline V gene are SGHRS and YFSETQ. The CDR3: CASSLAPRTGGTETQYF. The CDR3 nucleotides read TGCGCCAGCAGCTTGGCCCCCCGGACAGGGGGCACAGAGACCCAGTACTTC. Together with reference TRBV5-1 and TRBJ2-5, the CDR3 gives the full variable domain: KAGVTQTPRYLIKTRGQQVTLSCSPISGHRSVSWYQQTPGQGLQFLFEYFSETQRNKGNFPGRFSGRQFSNSRSEMNVSTLELGDSALYLCASSLAPRTGGTETQYFGPGTRLLVL.

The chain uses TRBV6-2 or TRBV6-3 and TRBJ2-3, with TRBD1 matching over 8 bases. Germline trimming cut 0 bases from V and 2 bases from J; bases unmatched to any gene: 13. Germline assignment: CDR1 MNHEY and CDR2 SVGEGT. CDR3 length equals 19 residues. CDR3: CASSYSTRTGLFHTDTQYF. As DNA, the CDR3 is TGTGCCAGCAGTTACTCGACTCGGACAGGGTTATTTCACACAGATACGCAGTATTTT.

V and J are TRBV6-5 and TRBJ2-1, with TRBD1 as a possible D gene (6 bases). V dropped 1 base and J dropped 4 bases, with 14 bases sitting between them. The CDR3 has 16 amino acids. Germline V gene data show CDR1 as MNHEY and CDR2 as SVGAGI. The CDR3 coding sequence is TGTGCCAGCAGTTACTTCGGGACGACAGGATACAATGAGCAGTTCTTC. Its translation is CASSYFGTTGYNEQFF.

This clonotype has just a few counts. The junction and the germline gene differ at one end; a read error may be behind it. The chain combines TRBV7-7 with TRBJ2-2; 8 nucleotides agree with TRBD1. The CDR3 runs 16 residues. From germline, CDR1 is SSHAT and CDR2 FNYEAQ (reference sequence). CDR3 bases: TGTGCTAGCAGCGCTAACGACAGGGGAGGTACCGGGGAGCTGTTTTTT. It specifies CASSANDRGGTGELFF.

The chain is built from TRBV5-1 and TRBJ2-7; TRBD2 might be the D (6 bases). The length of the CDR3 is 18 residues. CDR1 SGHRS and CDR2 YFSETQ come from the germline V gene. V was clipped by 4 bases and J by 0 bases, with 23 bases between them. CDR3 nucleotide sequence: TGCGCCAGCAGCCGTAGTGTATTGGGGTCCGGGGGCTCCTACGAGCAGTACTTC. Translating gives CASSRSVLGSGGSYEQYF.

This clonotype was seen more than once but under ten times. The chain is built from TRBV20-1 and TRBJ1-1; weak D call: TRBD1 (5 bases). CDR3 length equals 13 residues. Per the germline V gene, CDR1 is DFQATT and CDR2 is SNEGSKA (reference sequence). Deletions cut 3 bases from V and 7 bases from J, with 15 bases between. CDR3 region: CSARGRVKGEAFF. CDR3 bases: TGCAGTGCTAGGGGACGGGTGAAGGGTGAAGCTTTCTTT.

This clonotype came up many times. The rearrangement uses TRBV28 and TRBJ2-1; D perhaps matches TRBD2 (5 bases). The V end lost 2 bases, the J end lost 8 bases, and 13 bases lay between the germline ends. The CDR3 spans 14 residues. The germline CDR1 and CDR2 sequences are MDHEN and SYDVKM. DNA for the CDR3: TGTGCCAGCAGTTTAAGGTACACGAGGGATGAGCAGTTCTTC. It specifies CASSLRYTRDEQFF.

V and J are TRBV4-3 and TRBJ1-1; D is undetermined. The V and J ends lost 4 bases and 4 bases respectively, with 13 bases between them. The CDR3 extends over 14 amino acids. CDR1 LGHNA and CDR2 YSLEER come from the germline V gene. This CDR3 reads CASSLTVGPTEAFF. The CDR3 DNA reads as TGCGCCAGCAGCCTAACGGTGGGTCCCACTGAAGCTTTCTTT.

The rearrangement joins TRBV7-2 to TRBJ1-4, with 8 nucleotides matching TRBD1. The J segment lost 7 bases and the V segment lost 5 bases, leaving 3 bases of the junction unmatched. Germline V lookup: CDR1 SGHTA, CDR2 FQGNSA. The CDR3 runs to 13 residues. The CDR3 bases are TGTGCCAGCAGCAGCAGGGGGCCTGAAAAACTGTTTTTT. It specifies CASSSRGPEKLFF.

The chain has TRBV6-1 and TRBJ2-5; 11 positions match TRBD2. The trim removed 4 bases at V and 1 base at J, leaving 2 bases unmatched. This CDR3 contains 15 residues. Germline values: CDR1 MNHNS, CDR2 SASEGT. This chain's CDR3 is CASSVGLAVQETQYF. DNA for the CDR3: TGTGCCAGCAGTGTGGGACTAGCGGTCCAAGAGACCCAGTACTTC.

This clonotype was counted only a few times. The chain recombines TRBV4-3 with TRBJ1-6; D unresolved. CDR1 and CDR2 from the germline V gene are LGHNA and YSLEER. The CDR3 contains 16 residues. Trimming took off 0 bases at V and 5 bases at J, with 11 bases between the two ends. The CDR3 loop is CASSQDWHRDNSPLHF. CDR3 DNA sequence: TGCGCCAGCAGCCAAGACTGGCACAGAGATAATTCACCCCTCCACTTT.

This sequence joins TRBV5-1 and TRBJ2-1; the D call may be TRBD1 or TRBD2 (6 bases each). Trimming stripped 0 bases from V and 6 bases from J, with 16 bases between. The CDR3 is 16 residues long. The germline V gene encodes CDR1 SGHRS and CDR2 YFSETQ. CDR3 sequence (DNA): TGCGCCAGCAGCTTGGTAGGGGGGCGGCTGATCAATGAGCAGTTCTTC. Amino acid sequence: CASSLVGGRLINEQFF.

Here the CDR3 DNA reads TGCAGTGCTAGTACCCTAGCGGGAGAAGTCGTCACCTACGAGCAGTACTTC. This translates into CSASTLAGEVVTYEQYF. The chain combines TRBV20-1 with TRBJ2-7; TRBD2 aligns across 10 bases. CDR3 length: 17 amino acids. After removal of 3 bases from V and 2 bases from J, the junction contained 13 bases not matched to a gene. Germline CDR1 is DFQATT and CDR2 is SNEGSKA (reference sequence).

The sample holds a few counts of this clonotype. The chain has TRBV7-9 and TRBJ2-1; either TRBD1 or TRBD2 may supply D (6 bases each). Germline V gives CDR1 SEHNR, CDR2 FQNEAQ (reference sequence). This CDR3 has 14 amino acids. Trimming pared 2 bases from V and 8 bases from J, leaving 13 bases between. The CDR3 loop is CASSLTGASDEQFF. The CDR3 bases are TGTGCCAGCAGCTTAACGGGGGCAAGCGATGAGCAGTTCTTC.

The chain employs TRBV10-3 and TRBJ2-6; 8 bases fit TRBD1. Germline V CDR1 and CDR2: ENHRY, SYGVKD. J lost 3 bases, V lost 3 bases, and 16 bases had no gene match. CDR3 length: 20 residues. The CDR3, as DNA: TGTGCCATCAGTGACCCAAGCGTCTGGCAGGGGGCGGGTGGGGCCAACGTCCTGACTTTC. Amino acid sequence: CAISDPSVWQGAGGANVLTF.

CDR3 amino acids: CASRVGGVNTGELFF. The DNA of the CDR3 is TGTGCCAGCAGGGTGGGGGGAGTTAACACCGGGGAGCTGTTTTTT. V is TRBV12-3 or TRBV12-4 and J is TRBJ2-2; possibly TRBD2 for D (6 bases). The V end was cut by 6 bases, the J end by 2 bases, with 13 bases between. The CDR3 length is 15 residues.

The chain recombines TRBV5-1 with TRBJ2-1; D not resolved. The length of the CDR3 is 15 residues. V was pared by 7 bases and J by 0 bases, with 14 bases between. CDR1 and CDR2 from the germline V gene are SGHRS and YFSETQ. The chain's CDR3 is CASSAGRSSYNEQFF. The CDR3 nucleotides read TGCGCCAGCTCGGCCGGGCGGAGCTCCTACAATGAGCAGTTCTTC.

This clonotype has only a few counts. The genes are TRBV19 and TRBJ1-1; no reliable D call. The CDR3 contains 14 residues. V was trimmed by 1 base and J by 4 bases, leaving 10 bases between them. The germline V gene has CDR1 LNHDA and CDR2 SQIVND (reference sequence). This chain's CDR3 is CASSIAWKGTEAFF. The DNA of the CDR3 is TGTGCCAGTAGTATAGCTTGGAAGGGCACTGAAGCTTTCTTT.

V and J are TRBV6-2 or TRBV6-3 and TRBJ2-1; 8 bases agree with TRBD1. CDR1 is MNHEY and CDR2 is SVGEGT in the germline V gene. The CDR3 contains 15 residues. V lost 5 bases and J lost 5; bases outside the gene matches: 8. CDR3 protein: CASSRTGWSDNEQFF. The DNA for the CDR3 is TGTGCCAGCAGTCGGACAGGGTGGTCGGACAATGAGCAGTTCTTC.